Each of the 14 T cell receptor beta chains below was sequenced from the same sample in a study of TIL therapy for anti-PD-1-resistant metastatic lung cancer. As for time point: pre-treatment sample, taken before nivolumab and TIL therapy. This was the immunoSEQ v3 assay. Sequenced by immunoSEQ multiplex PCR; TCRdb stores in-frame clones only, minus some. The data show 40,000 to 55,000 clones, with 79% seen just once and roughly 5% held by the top ten. The sample here was blood, taken at baseline. Receptors originate from a woman between 25 and 80 years old with non-small cell lung cancer.

The V call is TRBV6-5, the J call TRBJ1-4; D remains unclear. V was clipped by 7 bases and J by 8 bases, with 14 bases between them. Germline CDR1 is MNHEY and CDR2 is SVGAGI. The CDR3 spans 13 residues. The CDR3 protein is CASMGSESEKLFF. Here the CDR3 DNA reads TGTGCCAGCATGGGGAGTGAATCGGAAAAACTGTTTTTT.

The gene calls are TRBV4-2 and TRBJ2-5; perhaps TRBD2 as D (8 bases). Trimming shortened V by 3 bases and J by 5 bases, and 16 bases separated the two germline ends. There are 15 residues in the CDR3. Germline values: CDR1 LGHNA, CDR2 YNFKEQ. The CDR3 spells CASSQDRTSWETQYF. The CDR3, as DNA: TGTGCCAGCAGCCAGGACAGGACTAGCTGGGAGACCCAGTACTTC.

The CDR3 is CASSPLPNQPQHF. The CDR3 nucleotides are TGTGCCAGCAGCCCCTTACCCAATCAGCCCCAGCATTTT. The chain recombines TRBV27 with TRBJ1-5, with unresolved D. Germline CDR1 reads MNHEY; CDR2 reads SMNVEV (reference sequence). The CDR3 runs to 13 residues. Trimming took off 6 bases at V and 3 bases at J, with 9 bases between the two ends.

In its sample, this clone was seen once. The chain recombines TRBV5-6 with TRBJ2-7, with TRBD1 matching over 7 bases. The V and J ends lost 4 bases and 6 bases, in that order; junction bases with no gene match: 10. The CDR3 has 14 amino acids. Germline lookup yields CDR1 SGHDT and CDR2 YYEEEE. CDR3: CASSRTSTGSEQYF. The CDR3 DNA is TGTGCCAGCAGCCGAACATCGACAGGGTCCGAGCAGTACTTC.

This chain joins TRBV4-2 and TRBJ2-3; 7 bases line up with TRBD2. The ends lost 2 bases at V and 0 bases at J; junction bases unmatched: 5. The CDR3 runs 16 residues. The germline gives CDR1 LGHNA, CDR2 YNFKEQ. CDR3 in DNA: TGTGCCAGCAGCCAAATAGCGGGCGTTAGCACAGATACGCAGTATTTT. Protein sequence: CASSQIAGVSTDTQYF.

The V gene is TRBV7-6, the J gene TRBJ2-5; D is undetermined. The CDR3 covers 12 residues. The V and J ends lost 4 bases and 0 bases respectively, with 3 bases between them. CDR1 is SGHVS and CDR2 is FNYEAQ in the germline V gene. Here the CDR3 reads CASSSYQETQYF. CDR3 in DNA: TGTGCCAGCAGCTCGTACCAAGAGACCCAGTACTTC.

The CDR3, as DNA: TGTGCCAGCAGTGAAGTCAGGGTCCGAGATAGCAATCAGCCCCAGCATTTT. Amino acids: CASSEVRVRDSNQPQHF. This chain joins TRBV6-1 and TRBJ1-5; the D gene is possibly TRBD1 (5 bases). Between the trimmed V and J ends, which lost 1 base and 0 bases, there was a span of 13 bases. CDR3 length equals 17 residues. Looked up from germline, CDR1 is MNHNS and CDR2 is SASEGT.

The chain joins TRBV30 to TRBJ1-3; 9 bases fit TRBD1. J was trimmed by 0 bases and V by 0 bases; bases with no gene match: 3. CDR1 GTSNPN and CDR2 SVGIG come from the germline V gene (reference sequence). The CDR3 spans 16 residues. The CDR3 bases are TGTGCCTGGAGTGTAAGGACAGGGGACTCTGGAAACACCATATATTTT. The encoded protein is CAWSVRTGDSGNTIYF.

The gene calls are TRBV28 and TRBJ1-1, with 10 bases matching TRBD1. Germline V gives CDR1 MDHEN, CDR2 SYDVKM. This CDR3 contains 15 residues. With 6 bases clipped from V and 0 bases from J, the junction kept 4 bases outside the gene matches. Written as DNA, the CDR3 is TGTGCCAGCAGCTCCGGGACAGGGGTGAACACTGAAGCTTTCTTT. Translating it yields CASSSGTGVNTEAFF.

This chain uses TRBV11-2 with TRBJ2-4, with 9 bases that match TRBD2. Germline CDR1 SGHAT, CDR2 FQNNGV. V was pared by 3 bases and J by 1 base, with 4 bases of the junction left unmatched. This CDR3 spans 16 amino acids. The CDR3 nucleotides are TGTGCCAGCAGCTTGATAGCGGGAGAGGCCAAAAACATTCAGTACTTC. It specifies CASSLIAGEAKNIQYF. Variable domain in full (rest from reference TRBV11-2 and TRBJ2-4): EAGVAQSPRYKIIEKRQSVAFWCNPISGHATLYWYQQILGQGPKLLIQFQNNGVVDDSQLPKDRFSAERLKGVDSTLKIQPAKLEDSAVYLCASSLIAGEAKNIQYFGAGTRLSVL.

The chain joins TRBV9 to TRBJ1-3; D gene unclear. This CDR3 contains 15 residues. Deletions cut 1 base from V and 4 bases from J, with 12 bases between. Germline V gene sequence: CDR1 SGDLS, CDR2 YYNGEE. CDR3 residues: CASSVLDLEGNTIYF. The CDR3, as DNA: TGTGCCAGCAGCGTACTAGACCTTGAGGGAAACACCATATATTTT.

V gene TRBV28 combines with J gene TRBJ2-1; 8 bases map to TRBD2. The germline gives CDR1 MDHEN, CDR2 SYDVKM. This CDR3 has 14 amino acids. Germline trimming cut 7 bases from V and 6 bases from J; bases unmatched to any gene: 8. CDR3 DNA: TGTGCCAGCACCCTAGCGGGCTTTGGCAATGAGCAGTTCTTC. Encoded protein: CASTLAGFGNEQFF.

The gene calls are TRBV10-2 and TRBJ2-1; no definite D call. With 1 base removed from V and 0 bases from J, the gap between germline ends came to 13 bases. CDR3 length: 17 amino acids. Germline CDR1 is WSHSY and CDR2 is SAAADI. The CDR3 loop is CASSEFFRKSSYNEQFF. The CDR3 DNA is TGCGCCAGCAGTGAGTTCTTTCGTAAAAGCTCCTACAATGAGCAGTTCTTC.

J is TRBJ2-4 and V is TRBV10-2; TRBD1 aligns across 8 bases. The germline CDR1 and CDR2 sequences are WSHSY and SAAADI. The J segment lost 3 bases and the V segment lost 8 bases, leaving 6 bases of the junction unmatched. This CDR3 region has 14 residues. This chain's CDR3 is CASGETGGKNIQYF. In DNA, the CDR3 is TGCGCCAGCGGGGAAACAGGGGGCAAAAACATTCAGTACTTC.